The next 9 T cell receptor beta chains were all read from a single sample in a study of identifying expanded T cells in peripheral blood. Profiled with immunoSEQ multiplex PCR; TCRdb holds only in-frame clones, not every one. This sample has about 78,000 clones, with 84% found just once. What was sequenced was blood. These receptors were obtained from a person aged 18 to 70 in good health.

The chain joins TRBV28 to TRBJ2-7; 14 nucleotides agree with TRBD2. CDR1 is MDHEN, CDR2 SYDVKM, per germline. This CDR3 is 14 amino acids long. Losses at the gene ends were 8 bases for V and 7 bases for J; bases not matched to a gene: 7. The CDR3 reads CASARTSGGTEQYF. As DNA, the CDR3 is TGTGCCAGCGCCCGGACTAGCGGGGGGACGGAGCAGTACTTC.

The chain has TRBV2 and TRBJ2-7, with D maybe TRBD2 (6 bases). CDR3 size: 15 residues. CDR1 and CDR2 (germline): SNHLY, FYNNEI. Between the trimmed V and J ends, which lost 7 bases and 0 bases, there was a span of 16 bases. The CDR3 DNA is TGTGCCAGCAAGGAGGGGACGGGGAGCTCCTACGAGCAGTACTTC. Its protein product is CASKEGTGSSYEQYF.

The chain carries TRBV18 and TRBJ2-3; tentatively, D is TRBD2 (6 bases). Germline-derived CDR1 and CDR2 are KGHSH and LQKENI. Trimming stripped 3 bases from V and 2 bases from J, with 15 bases between. CDR3 size: 16 residues. The CDR3 loop reads CASSPLTSSLTDTQYF. As DNA, the CDR3 is TGTGCCAGCTCACCGTTAACTAGCAGCCTCACAGATACGCAGTATTTT.

This chain joins TRBV5-4 and TRBJ2-2; a weak D match, TRBD1 (7 bases). Per the germline V gene, CDR1 is SGHNT and CDR2 is YYREEE (reference sequence). The CDR3 loop spans 15 amino acids. V lost 0 bases to trimming and J lost 3 bases, with 9 bases between them. CDR3 protein: CASSLAGGYTGELFF. CDR3 bases: TGTGCCAGCAGCTTGGCAGGGGGGTACACCGGGGAGCTGTTTTTT. Combining the CDR3 with reference TRBV5-4 and TRBJ2-2 gives the whole variable domain ETGVTQSPTHLIKTRGQQVTLRCSSQSGHNTVSWYQQALGQGPQFIFQYYREEENGRGNFPPRFSGLQFPNYSSELNVNALELDDSALYLCASSLAGGYTGELFFGEGSRLTVL.

The CDR3 DNA is TGTGCCAGCAGCCCACTCGGACAGGGAGGGGAGCAGTTCTTC. Translation gives CASSPLGQGGEQFF. The rearrangement links TRBV27 to TRBJ2-1, with D maybe TRBD1 (8 bases). CDR3 length: 14 amino acids. V was shortened by 6 bases and J by 10 bases, with 19 bases between the two germline ends. CDR1 MNHEY and CDR2 SMNVEV come from the germline V gene (reference sequence).

Worth noting for this clone: The sample has other DNA sequences that encode this CDR3 too. The chain links TRBV28 to TRBJ2-7, with a possible D match to TRBD2 (5 bases). Germline V lookup: CDR1 MDHEN, CDR2 SYDVKM. The CDR3 is 13 amino acids. V lost 2 bases and J lost 3, with 8 bases in between. CDR3 nucleotides: TGTGCCAGCAGTTTACAGACTATCTACGAGCAGTACTTC. Encoded protein: CASSLQTIYEQYF.

The chain combines TRBV9 with TRBJ1-2, with D possibly being TRBD1 (6 bases). V was trimmed by 0 bases and J by 8 bases, leaving 20 bases between them. CDR1 is SGDLS and CDR2 is YYNGEE in the germline V gene. CDR3 length: 16 amino acids. CDR3 sequence (DNA): TGTGCCAGCAGCGTAGGCCAGGGGACCCATGGGTTCGGCTACACCTTC. Translating it yields CASSVGQGTHGFGYTF.

The rearrangement links TRBV11-3 to TRBJ2-1, with 7 bases lining up with TRBD2. The CDR3 extends over 14 amino acids. The V and J ends lost 2 bases and 4 bases, in that order; junction bases with no gene match: 2. Germline-derived CDR1 and CDR2 are SGHNT and YENEEA. The CDR3 protein is CASSLSGKYNEQFF. In nucleotides, the CDR3 is TGTGCCAGCAGCTTAAGCGGGAAATACAATGAGCAGTTCTTC.

This sequence joins TRBV19 and TRBJ2-3; 7 bases fit TRBD1. CDR3 length equals 13 residues. J was trimmed by 3 bases and V by 5 bases; bases with no gene match: 2. The germline V gene encodes CDR1 LNHDA and CDR2 SQIVND (reference sequence). The CDR3, as DNA: TGTGCCAGTAGTTCACAGGGGACAGATACGCAGTATTTT. Translated, it gives CASSSQGTDTQYF. The variable domain in full, with the rest retrieved from reference TRBV19 and TRBJ2-3, is DGGITQSPKYLFRKEGQNVTLSCEQNLNHDAMYWYRQDPGQGLRLIYYSQIVNDFQKGDIAEGYSVSREKKESFPLTVTSAQKNPTAFYLCASSSQGTDTQYFGPGTRLTVL.